This T cell receptor (beta chain) is from a study of technical replicates of blood from several donors. Profiled with immunoSEQ multiplex PCR; TCRdb holds only in-frame clones, not every one. The sample shows about 75,000 clones, roughly nine tenths of them seen only once. CDR1 is SGHTA, CDR2 FQGNSA, per germline. The CDR3 totals 15 residues. V lost 1 base and J lost 2, with 12 bases in between. About this clone: Other DNA sequences within the sample encode an identical CDR3.

The sample was PBMCs. This chain links TRBV7-2 with TRBJ2-7; D might be TRBD1 (7 bases). The TCR originated in a human donor in good health. Some clones in this sample may be carry-over from other donors' samples. The CDR3 DNA sequence: TGTGCCAGCAGCTTAGTCGCAGGGGGGACCTACGAGCAGTACTTC. Encoded protein: CASSLVAGGTYEQYF.